A single sample is the source of the 13 T cell receptor beta chains below, sequenced in a study of blood T cell repertoires in COVID-19. Here immunoSEQ multiplex PCR was the method, and the copy in TCRdb shows in-frame clones only, minus some. This table holds roughly 460,000 clones, approximately 90% found once. Sequenced input: peripheral blood. The source is a man between 18 and 29 years old with COVID-19, enrolled during active disease.

The chain links TRBV28 to TRBJ1-5; the D is unclear. V was shortened by 3 bases and J by 2 bases, with 11 bases between the two germline ends. Germline V gene lookup returns CDR1 MDHEN and CDR2 SYDVKM. The CDR3 consists of 15 residues. The CDR3 DNA is TGTGCCAGCAGTTTTTCAGTCCGGGGCAATCAGCCCCAGCATTTT. It is translated as CASSFSVRGNQPQHF.

The rearrangement uses TRBV5-1 and TRBJ2-5; a possible D gene is TRBD1 (5 bases). In germline, CDR1 is SGHRS, CDR2 YFSETQ. Trimming left V 0 bases short and J 3 bases short, with 12 bases between. The CDR3 loop spans 15 amino acids. The CDR3 DNA is TGCGCCAGCAGCTTGGCCAGGATCAGGGAAGAGACCCAGTACTTC. This encodes CASSLARIREETQYF.

The V call is TRBV10-2, the J call TRBJ1-5, with D hard to call. V lost 7 bases and J lost 5, with 12 bases in between. The CDR3 runs to 13 residues. Germline-derived CDR1 and CDR2 are WSHSY and SAAADI. DNA of the CDR3: TGCGCCAGCACCCACAGAATCGATCAGCCCCAGCATTTT. This gives the protein CASTHRIDQPQHF.

The V gene is TRBV5-6, the J gene TRBJ1-2; D uncertain. The germline V and J ends were trimmed by 0 bases and 3 bases, with 15 bases remaining between them. From germline, CDR1 is SGHDT and CDR2 YYEEEE. The CDR3 totals 16 residues. The CDR3 coding sequence is TGTGCCAGCAGCTTGGAATCTGCAGCCGGGTACTATGGCTACACCTTC. Translated, it gives CASSLESAAGYYGYTF.

The V gene is TRBV7-8, the J gene TRBJ1-4; possibly TRBD1 for D (5 bases). The CDR3 covers 15 residues. The V end was cut by 7 bases, the J end by 7 bases, with 19 bases between. Germline V gene sequence: CDR1 SGHVS, CDR2 FQNEAQ. The CDR3 region is CASTAAPGRGEKLFF. The CDR3 DNA reads as TGTGCCAGCACCGCCGCCCCCGGGAGGGGTGAAAAACTGTTTTTT. The variable domain in full, completed from reference TRBV7-8 and TRBJ1-4, reads GAGVSQSPRYKVAKRGQDVALRCDPISGHVSLFWYQQALGQGPEFLTYFQNEAQLDKSGLPSDRFFAERPEGSVSTLKIQRTQQEDSAVYLCASTAAPGRGEKLFFGSGTQLSVL.

The chain links TRBV7-9 to TRBJ1-3; D may be TRBD1 (5 bases). V dropped 5 bases and J dropped 0 bases, with 11 bases sitting between them. The CDR3 covers 15 residues. CDR1 SEHNR and CDR2 FQNEAQ come from the germline V gene (reference sequence). The CDR3, as DNA: TGTGCCAGCAGCCCCCGGGGGAGCTCTGGAAACACCATATATTTT. It translates to CASSPRGSSGNTIYF.

The chain has TRBV6-5 and TRBJ2-2, with TRBD1 identical over 8 bases. The length of the CDR3 is 14 residues. Trimming took 5 bases from V and 8 from J; bases not matched to a gene: 7. CDR1 and CDR2 (germline): MNHEY, SVGAGI. The CDR3, as DNA: TGTGCCAGCAGTCACGACAGGGGTAATGGGGAGCTGTTTTTT. As protein: CASSHDRGNGELFF.

This clone has only one observation. The chain joins TRBV3-1 (or the pseudogene TRBV3-2) to TRBJ2-3; D is perhaps TRBD1 (8 bases). The CDR3 covers 15 residues. The germline V and J ends were trimmed by 4 bases and 4 bases, with 15 bases remaining between them. The germline gives CDR1 LGHDT, CDR2 YNNKEL (reference sequence). As DNA, the CDR3 is TGTGCCAGCAGCCCCCAGGGGGCGGGGGCAGATACGCAGTATTTT. Translating gives CASSPQGAGADTQYF.

This clone has a single count. The chain recombines TRBV7-9 with TRBJ1-2; TRBD1 aligns across 7 bases. CDR3 length equals 14 residues. V dropped 2 bases and J dropped 6; count of bases not matched to a gene: 6. The germline V gene has CDR1 SEHNR and CDR2 FQNEAQ (reference sequence). The CDR3 sequence is CASSLSQGVDGYTF. The CDR3 DNA reads as TGTGCCAGCAGCTTAAGTCAGGGGGTGGATGGCTACACCTTC.

The chain employs TRBV6-6 and TRBJ2-3, with a tentative D call TRBD2 (6 bases). This CDR3 is 14 amino acids long. Per germline, CDR1 MNHNY and CDR2 SVGAGI (reference sequence). V lost 9 bases to trimming and J lost 1 base, with 14 bases between them. In DNA, the CDR3 is TGTGCCAGTTCCGGGGGTGTACGCACAGATACGCAGTATTTT. As protein: CASSGGVRTDTQYF.

The chain is built from TRBV27 and TRBJ2-2; 8 nucleotides align to TRBD1. Trimming took 8 bases from V and 6 from J; bases not matched to a gene: 14. Germline loops: CDR1 MNHEY, CDR2 SMNVEV (reference sequence). CDR3 length: 16 residues. This CDR3 reads CASFTLTGDGPGELFF. CDR3 bases: TGTGCCAGCTTTACTTTGACAGGGGATGGTCCCGGGGAGCTGTTTTTT.

V gene TRBV11-3 combines with J gene TRBJ2-7; 8 bases are shared with TRBD2. Germline trimming cut 5 bases from V and 1 base from J; bases unmatched to any gene: 10. Per germline, CDR1 SGHNT and CDR2 YENEEA. The CDR3 totals 16 residues. CDR3 sequence reads: CASSHILAGISYEQYF. DNA for the CDR3: TGTGCCAGCAGCCATATATTAGCGGGGATATCCTACGAGCAGTACTTC.

The chain employs TRBV2 and TRBJ1-1; tentative D call: TRBD1 (5 bases). This CDR3 has 13 residues. The germline V and J ends were trimmed by 6 bases and 6 bases, with 14 bases remaining between them. Per the germline V gene, CDR1 is SNHLY and CDR2 is FYNNEI. CDR3 coding DNA: TGTGCCAGCAGCGCCCGGGCCAGGGCTGAAGCTTTCTTT. This gives the protein CASSARARAEAFF. Variable domain in full (rest from reference TRBV2 and TRBJ1-1): EPEVTQTPSHQVTQMGQEVILRCVPISNHLYFYWYRQILGQKVEFLVSFYNNEISEKSEIFDDQFSVERPDGSNFTLKIRSTKLEDSAMYFCASSARARAEAFFGQGTRLTVV.